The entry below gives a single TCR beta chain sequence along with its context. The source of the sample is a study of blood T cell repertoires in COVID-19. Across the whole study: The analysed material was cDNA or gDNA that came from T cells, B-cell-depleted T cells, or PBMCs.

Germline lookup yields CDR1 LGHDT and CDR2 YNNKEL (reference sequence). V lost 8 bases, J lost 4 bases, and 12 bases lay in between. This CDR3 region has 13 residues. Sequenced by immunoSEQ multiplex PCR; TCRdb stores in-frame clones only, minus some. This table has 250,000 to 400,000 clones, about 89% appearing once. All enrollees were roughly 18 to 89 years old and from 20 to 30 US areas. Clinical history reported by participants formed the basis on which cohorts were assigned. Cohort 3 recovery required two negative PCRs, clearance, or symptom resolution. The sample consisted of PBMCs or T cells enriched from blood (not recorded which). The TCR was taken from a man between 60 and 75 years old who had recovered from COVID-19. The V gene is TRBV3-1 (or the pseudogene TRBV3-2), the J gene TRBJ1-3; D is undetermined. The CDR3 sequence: CASAPGSGNTIYF. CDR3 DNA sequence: TGTGCCAGCGCCCCGGGGTCAGGAAACACCATATATTTT.